Reported below is one T cell receptor beta chain. Antigen unknown. MiXCR, applied by TCRdb to the reads, yields one record per CDR3 protein. The sample lists about 470,000 distinct CDR3 sequences; about two fifths were seen once. These data belong to a study of T cell repertoires in cytomegalovirus infection. Whole-study findings and limits: Totalled public TCR beta family frequency picked out people who carried CMV plus the relevant HLA. HLA-C-restricted TCR beta clonotypes specific for CMV led the ex vivo response.

The specimen was cultured PBMCs, collected from culture after CMV antigen stimulation. The clonotype was recovered from a human donor in good health (CMV status not recorded). Some clones in this sample may be carry-over from other donors' samples.

CDR3 in DNA: TGTGCCACCAGCAGGGACTATCGAGATACGCAGTATTTT. This translates into CATSRDYRDTQYF. The rearrangement uses TRBV15 and TRBJ2-3; D may be TRBD2 (6 bases). Germline V lookup: CDR1 LNHNV, CDR2 YYDKDF (reference sequence). CDR3 length: 13 amino acids. The V end lost 3 bases, the J end lost 5 bases, and 9 bases lay between the germline ends.